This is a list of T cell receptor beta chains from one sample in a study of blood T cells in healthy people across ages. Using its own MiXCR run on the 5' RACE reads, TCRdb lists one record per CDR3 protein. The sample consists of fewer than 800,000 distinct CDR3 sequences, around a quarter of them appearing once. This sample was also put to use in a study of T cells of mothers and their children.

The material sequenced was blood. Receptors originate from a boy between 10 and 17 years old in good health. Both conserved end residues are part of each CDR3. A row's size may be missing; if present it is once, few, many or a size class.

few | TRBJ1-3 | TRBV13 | CASSLDRVNTIYF
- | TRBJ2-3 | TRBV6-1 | CASTPPSGQHTDTQYF
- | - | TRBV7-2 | CASSSASSGGMYEQFF
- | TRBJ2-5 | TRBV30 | CAPVRKRETQYF
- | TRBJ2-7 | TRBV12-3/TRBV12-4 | CASSFARSSYEQYF
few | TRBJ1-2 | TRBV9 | CASSVCVRALPGRYTF
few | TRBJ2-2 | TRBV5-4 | CASSETSTNTGELFF
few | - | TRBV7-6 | CASSSTPVINEQFF
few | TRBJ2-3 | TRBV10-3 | CAISATWGTDTQYF
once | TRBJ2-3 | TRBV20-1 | CSARDSQGGGTSTDTQYF
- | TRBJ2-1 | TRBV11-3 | CASSFPGLAGGPDEQFF
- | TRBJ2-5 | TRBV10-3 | CAISAGQGLETQYF
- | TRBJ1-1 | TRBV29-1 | CSGWDGDTEAFF
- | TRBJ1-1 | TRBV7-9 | CASSIQGRNTEAFF